The next 18 T cell receptor beta chains were all read from a single sample in a study of CD8 T cells in ankylosing spondylitis. No antigens are known for them. TCRdb re-called the 5' RACE reads through MiXCR, storing one row per CDR3 protein. The data contain 200,000 to 250,000 distinct CDR3 sequences, 15% to 20% of them singletons. Study-wide findings and caveats: A TCR beta motif of 8 or 9 highly homologous variants appeared characteristic of ankylosing spondylitis blood.

The sequencing input was blood, either unsorted or a sorted T cell fraction (not recorded which). The receptors derive from a male donor with ankylosing spondylitis.

This clonotype has only a few counts. The chain combines TRBV7-2 with TRBJ2-7; D is perhaps TRBD2 (5 bases). The CDR3 totals 15 residues. The V end was cut by 5 bases, the J end by 3 bases, with 17 bases between. Germline V gives CDR1 SGHTA, CDR2 FQGNSA. CDR3 bases: TGTGCCAGCAGCACCGGACGGGGTTTCCTCTACGAGCAGTACTTC. As protein: CASSTGRGFLYEQYF.

This chain uses TRBV4-2 with TRBJ2-3; the match to TRBD1 covers 8 bases. The CDR3 length is 16 residues. Looked up from germline, CDR1 is LGHNA and CDR2 is YNFKEQ. The junction had 9 bases not matched to a gene; V was cut back by 3 bases and J by 4 bases. The CDR3 bases are TGTGCCAGCAGCCACCGCGACAGGGGAGGACCAGATACGCAGTATTTT. It translates to CASSHRDRGGPDTQYF.

The chain carries TRBV5-6 and TRBJ1-5; 9 nucleotides align to TRBD1. This CDR3 has 15 amino acids. Germline lookup yields CDR1 SGHDT and CDR2 YYEEEE. J gave up 4 bases and V 2 bases, and 4 bases lay outside the gene matches. CDR3 sequence reads: CASSFGTGQNQPQHF. The CDR3 nucleotides are TGTGCCAGCAGCTTTGGGACAGGGCAGAATCAGCCCCAGCATTTT.

The rearrangement links TRBV20-1 to TRBJ1-1; D not resolved. Germline values: CDR1 DFQATT, CDR2 SNEGSKA (reference sequence). V lost 0 bases and J lost 1, with 6 bases in between. The CDR3 totals 13 residues. The CDR3 protein is CSARDPENTEAFF. Here the CDR3 DNA reads TGCAGTGCTAGAGACCCGGAGAACACTGAAGCTTTCTTT.

The chain employs TRBV11-2 and TRBJ2-1; D is possibly TRBD1 (6 bases). Germline CDR1 is SGHAT and CDR2 is FQNNGV. The germline V and J ends were trimmed by 6 bases and 3 bases, with 18 bases remaining between them. The length of the CDR3 is 16 residues. CDR3 DNA sequence: TGTGCCAGCAGTCACGTCACAGGGTACCTCTACAATGAGCAGTTCTTC. Its translation is CASSHVTGYLYNEQFF.

The chain couples TRBV4-3 to TRBJ2-3; D is unresolved. The CDR3 loop spans 17 amino acids. The germline V gene encodes CDR1 LGHNA and CDR2 YSLEER. Trimming took off 4 bases at V and 1 base at J, with 18 bases between the two ends. Written as DNA, the CDR3 is TGCGCCAGCAGCCCCTCCGGCTCGAGCGACCGCACAGATACGCAGTATTTT. As protein: CASSPSGSSDRTDTQYF.

This clonotype was found a few times. DNA of the CDR3: TGTGCCACCACGTCCATCAACACTGAAGCTTTCTTT. It specifies CATTSINTEAFF. This rearrangement joins TRBV15 to TRBJ1-1; no clear D. Trimming took off 7 bases at V and 2 bases at J, with 8 bases between the two ends. The CDR3 spans 12 residues. CDR1 LNHNV and CDR2 YYDKDF come from the germline V gene (reference sequence).

The rearrangement uses TRBV7-9 and TRBJ2-2; D remains ambiguous. Germline-derived CDR1 and CDR2 are SEHNR and FQNEAQ (reference sequence). V was cut by 4 bases and J by 6 bases, with 12 bases left in between. The CDR3 is 14 residues long. The CDR3 sequence is CASSSTIPAGELFF. Here the CDR3 DNA reads TGTGCCAGCAGCTCCACAATACCGGCCGGGGAGCTGTTTTTT.

At least ten counts were recorded for this clonotype. The V and J genes are TRBV3-1 and TRBJ2-2; D is unclear. This CDR3 has 15 amino acids. Looked up from germline, CDR1 is LGHDT and CDR2 is YNNKEL (reference sequence). Between the trimmed V and J ends, which lost 4 bases and 1 base, there was a span of 10 bases. Here the CDR3 DNA reads TGTGCCAGCAGCCCCCCCTTTGAGAACACCGGGGAGCTGTTTTTT. It is translated as CASSPPFENTGELFF.

Only one count was recorded for this clonotype. This chain joins TRBV2 and TRBJ1-5, with D possibly matching TRBD1 (6 bases). CDR1 is SNHLY and CDR2 is FYNNEI in the germline V gene. V was cut by 0 bases and J by 15 bases, with 21 bases left in between. The CDR3 runs to 15 residues. CDR3 residues: CASSEALGAGARGHF. The CDR3 DNA sequence: TGTGCCAGCAGTGAAGCGCTTGGGGCGGGGGCTCGAGGGCATTTT.

The J gene is TRBJ2-2, the V gene TRBV5-1; 10 bases agree with TRBD1. The CDR3 has 15 amino acids. Germline V gene lookup returns CDR1 SGHRS and CDR2 YFSETQ. V trimming: 4 bases; J trimming: 6 bases; junction bases outside the gene matches: 6. DNA of the CDR3: TGCGCCAGCAGCCCCTGGGACAGGGGATCCGGGGAGCTGTTTTTT. Protein sequence: CASSPWDRGSGELFF.

This clonotype was found a few times. V usage is TRBV6-1 and J usage is TRBJ2-2; D is unresolved. CDR3 size: 15 residues. V shed 7 bases and J shed 0 bases, with 12 bases lying between them. Germline V gives CDR1 MNHNS, CDR2 SASEGT. The CDR3 protein is CASKDVSANTGELFF. The CDR3 DNA is TGTGCCAGCAAAGATGTATCAGCGAACACCGGGGAGCTGTTTTTT.

This clonotype was recorded many times. This chain joins TRBV7-9 and TRBJ2-2; D tentatively reads TRBD1 or TRBD2 (5 bases each). CDR1 is SEHNR, CDR2 FQNEAQ, per germline (reference sequence). The CDR3 covers 15 residues. Trimming removed 6 bases at V and 4 bases at J, with 15 bases between. CDR3 in amino acids: CASRDPGRPTGELFF. DNA for the CDR3: TGTGCCAGCAGAGACCCGGGACGGCCCACCGGGGAGCTGTTTTTT. The full variable domain, with the rest looked up from reference TRBV7-9 and TRBJ2-2, is DTGVSQNPRHKITKRGQNVTFRCDPISEHNRLYWYRQTLGQGPEFLTYFQNEAQLEKSRLLSDRFSAERPKGSFSTLEIQRTEQGDSAMYLCASRDPGRPTGELFFGEGSRLTVL.

This clonotype was observed a few times. V gene TRBV20-1 combines with J gene TRBJ2-1; D ambiguous. The CDR3 has 12 residues. Germline assignment: CDR1 DFQATT and CDR2 SNEGSKA (reference sequence). V lost 0 bases and J lost 7, with 7 bases in between. CDR3 sequence (DNA): TGCAGTGCTAGAGATCTCGGAAATGAGCAGTTCTTC. It is translated as CSARDLGNEQFF.

This clonotype occurred a few times. The genes are TRBV12-3 or TRBV12-4 and TRBJ2-2, with unresolved D. The CDR3 consists of 14 residues. Trimming left V 2 bases short and J 6 bases short, with 10 bases between. CDR3 amino acids: CASSLYPQAGELFF. As DNA, the CDR3 is TGTGCCAGCAGTTTATATCCCCAGGCCGGGGAGCTGTTTTTT.

A few counts support this clonotype. CDR3: CASRGPYQETQYF. The CDR3 region has the DNA TGTGCCAGCAGAGGACCGTACCAAGAGACCCAGTACTTC. J is TRBJ2-5 and V is TRBV6-2 or TRBV6-3; D unresolved. Trimming took 6 bases from V and 0 from J, leaving 8 bases between them. There are 13 residues in the CDR3. CDR1 and CDR2 from the germline V gene are MNHEY and SVGEGT.

Only a few counts were recorded for this clonotype. The chain uses TRBV10-2 and TRBJ1-1; a weak D match, TRBD1 (5 bases). The CDR3 is 13 amino acids. Trimming took 2 bases from V and 5 from J, leaving 9 bases between them. Per the germline V gene, CDR1 is WSHSY and CDR2 is SAAADI. The CDR3 region has the DNA TGCGCCAGCAGTGAGGGGAGGGGAACTGAAGCTTTCTTT. Translated: CASSEGRGTEAFF.

Only a few counts were recorded for this clonotype. The CDR3 loop is CASSSDRLGTDTQYF. The CDR3 DNA reads as TGTGCCAGCAGTTCGGATCGTCTAGGCACAGATACGCAGTATTTT. The rearrangement links TRBV12-3 or TRBV12-4 to TRBJ2-3; D remains unclear. There are 15 residues in the CDR3. V was trimmed by 4 bases and J by 1 base, leaving 12 bases between them.